These 3 T cell receptor beta chains share one sample of origin, sequenced in a study of T cell responses to AZD1222 COVID-19 vaccine. TCRdb's copy holds only in-frame clones and misses some; the assay was immunoSEQ multiplex PCR. The sample holds 150,000 or so clones, 92% seen once. The specimen comprised peripheral blood, sampled 28 days after the second AZD1222 dose. All receptors derive from an adult who received the AZD1222 COVID-19 vaccine.

The V and J genes are TRBV6-2 or TRBV6-3 and TRBJ2-1, with 11 positions matching TRBD2. The length of the CDR3 is 16 residues. Germline V gene sequence: CDR1 MNHEY, CDR2 SVGEGT. V trimming: 4 bases; J trimming: 7 bases; junction bases outside the gene matches: 9. CDR3 amino acids: CASSWLLAGVYNEQFF. The CDR3 DNA sequence: TGTGCCAGCAGTTGGCTACTAGCGGGAGTTTATAATGAGCAGTTCTTC.

The rearrangement joins TRBV5-8 to TRBJ1-5, with D unclear. V was pared by 0 bases and J by 4 bases, with 8 bases between. Per the germline V gene, CDR1 is SGHTS and CDR2 is YDEGEE. The CDR3 runs 14 residues. CDR3: CASSLALGNQPQHF. Written as DNA, the CDR3 is TGTGCCAGCAGCTTGGCACTGGGGAATCAGCCCCAGCATTTT.

This rearrangement joins TRBV30 to TRBJ1-1; D perhaps matches TRBD1 (5 bases). The ends were cut back, 3 bases at V and 0 bases at J, with 8 bases in the middle. This CDR3 contains 13 residues. Germline loops: CDR1 GTSNPN, CDR2 SVGIG (reference sequence). CDR3 loop: CAWREGLNTEAFF. CDR3 bases: TGTGCCTGGAGGGAGGGGTTGAACACTGAAGCTTTCTTT.